The T cell receptor (beta chain) described here comes from a study of regulatory and conventional T cells in RAG deficiency. Study observations and caveats: Other subsets showed roughly 9.9-fold reductions, but Treg unique TCR beta sequences fell about 92-fold in these patients.

Assay used: immunoSEQ multiplex PCR; TCRdb lists only in-frame clones, some missing. This table holds about 30,000 clones, approximately 96% found once. The CDR3 is 14 residues long. In germline, CDR1 is SGHRS, CDR2 YFSETQ. V shed 3 bases and J shed 0 bases, with 10 bases lying between them. For this clone: The antigen remains undetermined.

Blood CD4+ CD25-low CD127-high conventional T cells supplied the genomic DNA template. The sample was also reused in another study, on regulatory T cells. According to that study: Primers: 52 TRBV forward and 13 TRBJ reverse.

The origin of this receptor is a human donor in good health. The chain combines TRBV5-1 with TRBJ2-7, with a possible D match to TRBD1 (5 bases). Sequencing was carried out using CD25- CD4+ T cells sorted from blood. The CDR3 reads CASSSTTDSYEQYF. In nucleotides, the CDR3 is TGCGCCAGCAGCTCCACGACAGACTCCTACGAGCAGTACTTC.